The 30 T cell receptor beta chains in this list originate from one sample, sequenced in a study of OX40 agonist ivuxolimab in advanced cancers. Method: immunoSEQ multiplex PCR; TCRdb's copy keeps in-frame clones and lacks some. The sample contains roughly 26,000 clones, 70% to 90% of which appear only once. The sequenced sample was CD4+ or CD8+ T cells sorted from blood, obtained in a trial of the OX40 agonist ivuxolimab. The source of these receptors is an adult with an advanced solid tumor such as melanoma, head and neck, liver or kidney cancer.

A single count supports this clone. The V call is TRBV4-1, the J call TRBJ2-6; no firm D call. Trimming pared 0 bases from V and 0 bases from J, leaving 3 bases between. CDR3 size: 15 residues. Germline CDR1 MGHRA, CDR2 YSYEKL. This CDR3 is CASSQDSSGANVLTF. The CDR3, as DNA: TGCGCCAGCAGCCAAGACAGCTCTGGGGCCAACGTCCTGACTTTC.

The chain couples TRBV5-5 to TRBJ2-6; D call uncertain. CDR3 length equals 15 residues. Germline CDR1 SGHKS, CDR2 YYEKEE (reference sequence). V was cut by 6 bases and J by 1 base, with 11 bases left in between. In nucleotides, the CDR3 is TGTGCCAGCACCCTGGGCCCATCTGGGGCCAACGTCCTGACTTTC. It specifies CASTLGPSGANVLTF.

The chain combines TRBV7-9 with TRBJ2-7; D is possibly TRBD1 (6 bases). Per germline, CDR1 SEHNR and CDR2 FQNEAQ (reference sequence). The germline V and J ends were trimmed by 0 bases and 6 bases, with 9 bases remaining between them. The CDR3 length is 13 residues. The DNA of the CDR3 is TGTGCCAGCAGCTTAGCGGGACAAATCGAGCAGTACTTC. It specifies CASSLAGQIEQYF.

This clone was detected once. The chain joins TRBV9 to TRBJ2-1, with D maybe TRBD2 (5 bases). The germline V gene encodes CDR1 SGDLS and CDR2 YYNGEE. The CDR3 covers 13 residues. The ends were cut back, 4 bases at V and 7 bases at J, with 12 bases in the middle. CDR3 residues: CASSPGLLNEQFF. CDR3 bases: TGTGCCAGCAGCCCAGGACTGCTGAATGAGCAGTTCTTC.

V is TRBV27 and J is TRBJ2-3; 9 bases map to TRBD1. The V segment lost 1 base and the J segment 1 base; nucleotides outside the gene matches: 6. Germline assignment: CDR1 MNHEY and CDR2 SMNVEV (reference sequence). This CDR3 is 17 amino acids long. CDR3 in amino acids: CASSLFSRTGGTDTQYF. In nucleotides, the CDR3 is TGTGCCAGCAGTTTATTCTCCAGGACAGGGGGCACAGATACGCAGTATTTT.

The rearrangement uses TRBV27 and TRBJ2-5; TRBD2 matches 10 bases. Trimming at V came to 2 bases and at J to 3 bases, leaving 3 bases not matched to a gene. The CDR3 covers 15 residues. The germline CDR1 and CDR2 sequences are MNHEY and SMNVEV (reference sequence). CDR3 amino acids: CASSLGLAGEETQYF. As DNA, the CDR3 is TGTGCCAGCAGTTTAGGGCTAGCGGGAGAAGAGACCCAGTACTTC.

The chain has TRBV11-2 and TRBJ2-1, with TRBD2 matching over 7 bases. The CDR3 loop spans 14 amino acids. The V segment lost 2 bases and the J segment 8 bases; nucleotides outside the gene matches: 6. Germline V CDR1 and CDR2: SGHAT, FQNNGV. In DNA, the CDR3 is TGTGCCAGCAGCTTACCTACTAGCGACTATGAGCAGTTCTTC. Translating it yields CASSLPTSDYEQFF.

This clone has a single count. The V gene is TRBV5-1, the J gene TRBJ2-3; D is ambiguous. V shed 0 bases and J shed 5 bases, with 10 bases lying between them. The germline CDR1 and CDR2 sequences are SGHRS and YFSETQ. The CDR3 is made up of 14 amino acids. CDR3 loop: CASSLAISLDTQYF. The CDR3 nucleotides read TGCGCCAGCAGCTTGGCCATATCGTTAGATACGCAGTATTTT.

The count of this clone is one. The V call is TRBV2, the J call TRBJ2-7; D tentatively reads TRBD1 or TRBD2 (6 bases each). V lost 7 bases, J lost 5 bases, and 15 bases lay in between. The V gene's germline CDR1 is SNHLY and CDR2 FYNNEI. This CDR3 comprises 13 residues. CDR3 loop: CASIQGRFDEQYF. The CDR3, as DNA: TGTGCCAGCATTCAGGGGAGGTTCGACGAGCAGTACTTC.

This clone was recorded only once. The chain combines TRBV5-5 with TRBJ2-7, with no clear D. The CDR3 loop spans 13 amino acids. From germline, CDR1 is SGHKS and CDR2 YYEKEE (reference sequence). Deletions cut 0 bases from V and 2 bases from J, with 6 bases between. The CDR3 sequence is CASSLGVAYEQYF. CDR3 DNA sequence: TGTGCCAGCAGCTTGGGCGTGGCCTACGAGCAGTACTTC.

The chain uses TRBV4-3 and TRBJ1-5; 7 bases line up with TRBD1. Per germline, CDR1 LGHNA and CDR2 YSLEER. V trimming: 0 bases; J trimming: 6 bases; junction bases outside the gene matches: 8. The length of the CDR3 is 16 residues. In DNA, the CDR3 is TGCGCCAGCAGCCAAGATCGCAGGGGGGAACGTCAGCCCCAGCATTTT. It codes for CASSQDRRGERQPQHF.

This chain joins TRBV5-1 and TRBJ2-7; 9 bases are a match to TRBD1. V was pared by 5 bases and J by 5 bases, with 11 bases of the junction left unmatched. The CDR3 is 15 amino acids. Germline CDR1 reads SGHRS; CDR2 reads YFSETQ. Here the CDR3 reads CASSFWRDRDDEQYF. For the CDR3, the DNA is TGCGCCAGCAGTTTTTGGCGGGACAGGGACGACGAGCAGTACTTC.

This chain connects TRBV4-1 to TRBJ1-1; TRBD1 matches at 7 bases. The CDR3 extends over 15 amino acids. The germline gives CDR1 MGHRA, CDR2 YSYEKL. V dropped 1 base and J dropped 1; count of bases not matched to a gene: 3. The CDR3 bases are TGCGCCAGCAGCCAAGTATCAGGGGGGAACACTGAAGCTTTCTTT. It translates to CASSQVSGGNTEAFF.

The chain uses TRBV4-1 and TRBJ1-2; TRBD1 aligns across 8 bases. V was pared by 2 bases and J by 5 bases, with 10 bases of the junction left unmatched. The germline CDR1 and CDR2 sequences are MGHRA and YSYEKL. The CDR3 covers 16 residues. The CDR3 bases are TGCGCCAGCAGCCAAATCATGACAGGGGTTTTTTATGGCTACACCTTC. Protein sequence: CASSQIMTGVFYGYTF.

This chain links TRBV7-8 with TRBJ2-4; a possible D gene is TRBD2 (5 bases). Germline CDR1 SGHVS, CDR2 FQNEAQ. The V and J ends lost 3 bases and 9 bases respectively, with 9 bases between them. The CDR3 spans 12 residues. The CDR3 DNA reads as TGTGCCAGCAGCTTTGGCCGGGGCATTCAGTACTTC. It translates to CASSFGRGIQYF. The entire variable domain, with the rest obtained from reference TRBV7-8 and TRBJ2-4, is as follows: GAGVSQSPRYKVAKRGQDVALRCDPISGHVSLFWYQQALGQGPEFLTYFQNEAQLDKSGLPSDRFFAERPEGSVSTLKIQRTQQEDSAVYLCASSFGRGIQYFGAGTRLSVL.

J is TRBJ2-7 and V is TRBV13; possibly TRBD1 or TRBD2 for D (5 bases each). The germline gives CDR1 PRHDT, CDR2 FYEKMQ (reference sequence). The CDR3 spans 13 residues. V was cut by 5 bases and J by 6 bases, with 14 bases left in between. CDR3 sequence: CASSTGTPLEQYF. In DNA form, the CDR3 reads TGTGCCAGCAGCACCGGGACCCCTCTCGAGCAGTACTTC.

The chain joins TRBV19 to TRBJ2-1; 7 bases align to TRBD1. The CDR3 covers 13 residues. V dropped 7 bases and J dropped 8; count of bases not matched to a gene: 8. CDR1 LNHDA and CDR2 SQIVND come from the germline V gene (reference sequence). In DNA form, the CDR3 reads TGTGCCAGTACCACCCACCAGGGGGATGAGCAGTTCTTC. This codes for CASTTHQGDEQFF.

J is TRBJ2-7 and V is TRBV6-1; 9 nucleotides align to TRBD1. This CDR3 contains 14 residues. The germline gives CDR1 MNHNS, CDR2 SASEGT. V dropped 3 bases and J dropped 4; count of bases not matched to a gene: 4. As DNA, the CDR3 is TGTGCCAGCAGTGAGGACAGGGGAGGATACGAGCAGTACTTC. This encodes CASSEDRGGYEQYF.

The genes are TRBV6-4 and TRBJ2-1; D might be TRBD1 (5 bases). With 3 bases removed from V and 2 bases from J, the gap between germline ends came to 11 bases. Germline V gene lookup returns CDR1 MRHNA and CDR2 SNTAGT. CDR3 length equals 15 residues. The CDR3 DNA follows: TGTGCCAGCAGTGATTATGTAGGGGCCTACAATGAGCAGTTCTTC. It is translated as CASSDYVGAYNEQFF.

The chain combines TRBV19 with TRBJ2-7, with 7 bases aligning to TRBD1. Germline CDR1 reads LNHDA; CDR2 reads SQIVND (reference sequence). There are 14 residues in the CDR3. Germline trimming cut 6 bases from V and 2 bases from J; bases unmatched to any gene: 7. CDR3 residues: CASRETGVPYEQYF. As DNA, the CDR3 is TGTGCCAGTAGGGAAACAGGGGTTCCCTACGAGCAGTACTTC. The variable domain in full, with the rest retrieved from reference TRBV19 and TRBJ2-7, is DGGITQSPKYLFRKEGQNVTLSCEQNLNHDAMYWYRQDPGQGLRLIYYSQIVNDFQKGDIAEGYSVSREKKESFPLTVTSAQKNPTAFYLCASRETGVPYEQYFGPGTRLTVT.

The J gene is TRBJ2-1, the V gene TRBV27; 14 bases are a match to TRBD2. The CDR3 spans 18 residues. Germline CDR1 MNHEY, CDR2 SMNVEV (reference sequence). V dropped 0 bases and J dropped 4; count of bases not matched to a gene: 5. The DNA of the CDR3 is TGTGCCAGCAGTTTATCGCCTTGGACTAGCGGGGGGTACAATGAGCAGTTCTTC. It yields the protein CASSLSPWTSGGYNEQFF.

The chain is built from TRBV13 and TRBJ1-2; D is unresolved. This CDR3 spans 13 amino acids. Trimming left V 0 bases short and J 2 bases short, with 4 bases between. From germline, CDR1 is PRHDT and CDR2 FYEKMQ (reference sequence). The CDR3 bases are TGTGCCAGCAGCTTAGGCGACAACTATGGCTACACCTTC. Translating gives CASSLGDNYGYTF.

This clone is labeled medium-sized. The CDR3 reads CASSYSEGSSTDTQYF. The CDR3 DNA follows: TGTGCCAGCAGTTACTCGGAAGGATCTAGCACAGATACGCAGTATTTT. The chain links TRBV6-5 to TRBJ2-3; D is undetermined. The CDR3 spans 16 residues. Per germline, CDR1 MNHEY and CDR2 SVGAGI. Trimming removed 0 bases at V and 0 bases at J, with 10 bases between.

The CDR3 region is CASSTTGASYNEQFF. CDR3 DNA sequence: TGTGCCAGCAGCACGACGGGGGCGTCCTACAATGAGCAGTTCTTC. The genes are TRBV27 and TRBJ2-1, with D possibly called TRBD1 or TRBD2 (6 bases each). This CDR3 region has 15 residues. The germline V and J ends were trimmed by 6 bases and 1 base, with 13 bases remaining between them. CDR1 MNHEY and CDR2 SMNVEV come from the germline V gene (reference sequence).

The J gene is TRBJ2-1, the V gene TRBV7-6; no clear D gene. The CDR3 has 12 amino acids. Germline CDR1 reads SGHVS; CDR2 reads FNYEAQ. The germline V and J ends were trimmed by 5 bases and 7 bases, with 9 bases remaining between them. In nucleotides, the CDR3 is TGTGCCAGCAGCCTAGATTGGAATGAGCAGTTCTTC. This sequence encodes CASSLDWNEQFF.

J is TRBJ2-3 and V is TRBV10-1; D unclear. Germline CDR1 is WNHNN and CDR2 is SYGVQD (reference sequence). This CDR3 comprises 15 residues. V was clipped by 5 bases and J by 4 bases, with 16 bases between them. CDR3 DNA: TGCGCCAGCAGTAATTCGGCTAGTAGGTCAGATACGCAGTATTTT. It encodes CASSNSASRSDTQYF.

J is TRBJ2-7 and V is TRBV28; 10 bases are a match to TRBD2. The V gene end was trimmed by 3 bases and the J gene end by 2 bases; junction bases not matched to a gene: 13. The germline V gene has CDR1 MDHEN and CDR2 SYDVKM. This CDR3 spans 18 amino acids. The DNA of the CDR3 is TGTGCCAGCAGTTTCCCCATAGCGGGAGGTCAGGACCCCTACGAGCAGTACTTC. It encodes CASSFPIAGGQDPYEQYF.

V and J are TRBV5-4 and TRBJ2-4; D is perhaps TRBD1 (6 bases). Per germline, CDR1 SGHNT and CDR2 YYREEE (reference sequence). V was cut by 4 bases and J by 2 bases, with 16 bases left in between. The CDR3 sequence is 16 residues long. CDR3 sequence reads: CASSPEQGWTKNIQYF. Written as DNA, the CDR3 is TGTGCCAGCAGCCCGGAACAGGGATGGACCAAAAACATTCAGTACTTC.

The gene calls are TRBV7-6 and TRBJ1-3; D gene uncertain. The CDR3 runs to 17 residues. The germline V and J ends were trimmed by 1 base and 0 bases, with 13 bases remaining between them. Germline V gives CDR1 SGHVS, CDR2 FNYEAQ. CDR3 nucleotide sequence: TGTGCCAGCAGCTTAGGTGCAGATGACCGCTCTGGAAACACCATATATTTT. It specifies CASSLGADDRSGNTIYF.

This chain links TRBV7-9 with TRBJ2-4; D may be TRBD1 (5 bases). V lost 5 bases and J lost 0, with 14 bases in between. CDR3 length: 16 residues. In germline, CDR1 is SEHNR, CDR2 FQNEAQ (reference sequence). DNA of the CDR3: TGTGCCAGCAGCCCGTGGGGCAGGTCAGCCAAAAACATTCAGTACTTC. It is translated as CASSPWGRSAKNIQYF.